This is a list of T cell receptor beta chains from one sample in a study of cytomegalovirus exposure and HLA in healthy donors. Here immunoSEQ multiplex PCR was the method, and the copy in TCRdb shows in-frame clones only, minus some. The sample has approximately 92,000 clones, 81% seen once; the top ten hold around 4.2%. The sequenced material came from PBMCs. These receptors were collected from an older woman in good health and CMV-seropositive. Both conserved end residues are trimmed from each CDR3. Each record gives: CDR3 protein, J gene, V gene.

CDR3: ASNKTLARTRGSEQY; J: TRBJ2-7; V: TRBV7-2
CDR3: ASRMSQGGSEAF; J: TRBJ1-1; V: TRBV7-9
CDR3: ASSGQGWLPQH; J: TRBJ1-5; V: TRBV19
CDR3: ASSQAGGSYGYT; J: TRBJ1-2; V: TRBV4-1
CDR3: ASSPRTRSLADTQY; J: TRBJ2-3; V: TRBV18
CDR3: ASSLSLGQGAETQY; J: TRBJ2-5; V: TRBV13
CDR3: ASSQDPTRLYEQY; J: TRBJ2-7; V: TRBV4-3
CDR3: ASSLLRLNSPLH; J: TRBJ1-6; V: TRBV5-1
CDR3: ASSHVRAEQGEAF; J: TRBJ1-1; V: TRBV7-8
CDR3: ASRNEGQSSQPQH; J: TRBJ1-5; V: TRBV2
CDR3: ASSLGGTGGTTYGYT; J: TRBJ1-2; V: TRBV5-8
CDR3: ASSPRVTEAF; J: TRBJ1-1; V: TRBV11-3
CDR3: ASSFPRGNTEAF; J: TRBJ1-1; V: TRBV12-1
CDR3: ASIVGTSRTDTQY; J: TRBJ2-3; V: TRBV5-1
CDR3: ASSFRQSGANVLT; J: TRBJ2-6; V: TRBV4-1
CDR3: ATSKPGLADYNEQF; J: TRBJ2-1; V: TRBV15
CDR3: ATSRGSGNQPQH; J: TRBJ1-5; V: TRBV15
CDR3: ASSTTGTLFSPAKNIQY; J: TRBJ2-4; V: TRBV19
CDR3: ASSPRTSGSLYNEQF; J: TRBJ2-1; V: TRBV4-2
CDR3: ASSYSRQMNTEAF; J: TRBJ1-1; V: TRBV6-6
CDR3: ASSLAGFNEQF; J: TRBJ2-1; V: TRBV11-3
CDR3: ASSLGQNGQPQH; J: TRBJ1-5; V: TRBV7-2
CDR3: ASSQAGVIYEQY; J: TRBJ2-7; V: TRBV14
CDR3: ASSSSQTGRTGELF; J: TRBJ2-2; V: TRBV5-4
CDR3: ASSPEAGTANEQY; J: TRBJ2-7; V: TRBV5-7
CDR3: ASSFELGATNEKLF; J: TRBJ1-4; V: TRBV7-9
CDR3: ASSSPGTGDYEQY; J: TRBJ2-7; V: TRBV27
CDR3: VRKSWWTPSSGNTIY; J: TRBJ1-3; V: TRBV9
CDR3: ASSLERPAQETQY; J: TRBJ2-5; V: TRBV5-6
CDR3: ASSLSEGGAYEQY; J: TRBJ2-7; V: TRBV4-3
CDR3: SVGLAGGSRF; J: TRBJ2-1; V: TRBV29-1
CDR3: ASSQDLGQGWTEAF; J: TRBJ1-1; V: TRBV14
CDR3: ASSSSHRGGKAF; J: TRBJ1-1; V: TRBV11-3
CDR3: ASSPSGRGMSYEQY; J: TRBJ2-7; V: TRBV18
CDR3: ASSPIVATNEKLF; J: TRBJ1-4; V: TRBV18